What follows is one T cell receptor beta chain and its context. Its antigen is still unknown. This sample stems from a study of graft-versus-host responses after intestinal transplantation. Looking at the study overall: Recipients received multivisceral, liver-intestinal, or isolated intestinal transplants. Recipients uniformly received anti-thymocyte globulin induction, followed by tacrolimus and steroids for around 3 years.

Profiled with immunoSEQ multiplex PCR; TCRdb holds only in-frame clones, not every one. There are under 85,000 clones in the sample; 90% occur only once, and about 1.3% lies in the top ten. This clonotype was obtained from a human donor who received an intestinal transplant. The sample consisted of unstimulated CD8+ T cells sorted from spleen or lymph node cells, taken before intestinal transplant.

CDR3 in amino acids: CASSLTGGEQYF. CDR3 nucleotides: TGTGCCAGCAGCCTGACGGGGGGCGAGCAGTACTTC. This chain joins TRBV5-8 and TRBJ2-7, with 7 bases identical to TRBD2. Unmatched junction bases numbered 4, after V lost 4 bases and J lost 6 bases. The CDR3 contains 12 residues. Germline V gives CDR1 SGHTS, CDR2 YDEGEE.